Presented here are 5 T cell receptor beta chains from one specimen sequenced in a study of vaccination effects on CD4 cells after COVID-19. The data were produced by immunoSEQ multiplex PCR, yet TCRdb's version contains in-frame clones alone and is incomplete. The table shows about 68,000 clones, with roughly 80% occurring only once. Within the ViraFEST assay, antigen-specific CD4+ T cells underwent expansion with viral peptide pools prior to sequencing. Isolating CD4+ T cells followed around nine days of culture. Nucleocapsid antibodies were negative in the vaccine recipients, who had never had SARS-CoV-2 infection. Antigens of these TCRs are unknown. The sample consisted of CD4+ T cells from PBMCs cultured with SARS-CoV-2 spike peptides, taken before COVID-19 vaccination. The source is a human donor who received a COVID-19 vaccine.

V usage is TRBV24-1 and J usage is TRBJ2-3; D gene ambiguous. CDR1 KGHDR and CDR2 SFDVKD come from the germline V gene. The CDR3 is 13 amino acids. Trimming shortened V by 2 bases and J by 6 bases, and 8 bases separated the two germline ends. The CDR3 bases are TGTGCCACCAGTGATTCCCCATTTGATACGCAGTATTTT. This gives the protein CATSDSPFDTQYF.

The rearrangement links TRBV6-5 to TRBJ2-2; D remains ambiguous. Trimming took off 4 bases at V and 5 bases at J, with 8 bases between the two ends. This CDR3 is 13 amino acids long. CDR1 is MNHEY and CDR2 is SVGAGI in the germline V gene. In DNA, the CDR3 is TGTGCCAGCAGTTCGTACGGGACCGGGGAGCTGTTTTTT. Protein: CASSSYGTGELFF.

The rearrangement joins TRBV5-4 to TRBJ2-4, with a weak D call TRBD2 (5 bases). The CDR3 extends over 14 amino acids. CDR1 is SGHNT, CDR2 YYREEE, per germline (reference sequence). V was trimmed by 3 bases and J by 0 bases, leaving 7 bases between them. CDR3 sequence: CASSSGLAKNIQYF. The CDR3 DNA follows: TGTGCCAGCAGCTCGGGATTAGCCAAAAACATTCAGTACTTC.

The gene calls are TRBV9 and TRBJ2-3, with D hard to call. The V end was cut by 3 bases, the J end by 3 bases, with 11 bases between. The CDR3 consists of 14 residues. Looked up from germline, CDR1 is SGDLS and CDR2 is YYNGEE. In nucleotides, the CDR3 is TGTGCCAGCAGCGGCGGCCTGCCGACAGATACGCAGTATTTT. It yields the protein CASSGGLPTDTQYF.

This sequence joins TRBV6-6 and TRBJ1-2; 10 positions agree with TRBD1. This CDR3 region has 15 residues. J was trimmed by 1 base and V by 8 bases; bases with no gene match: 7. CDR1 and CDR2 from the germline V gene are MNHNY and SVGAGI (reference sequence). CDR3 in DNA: TGTGCCAGCGCTAAGGGACAGGGGAATAACTATGGCTACACCTTC. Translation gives CASAKGQGNNYGYTF.